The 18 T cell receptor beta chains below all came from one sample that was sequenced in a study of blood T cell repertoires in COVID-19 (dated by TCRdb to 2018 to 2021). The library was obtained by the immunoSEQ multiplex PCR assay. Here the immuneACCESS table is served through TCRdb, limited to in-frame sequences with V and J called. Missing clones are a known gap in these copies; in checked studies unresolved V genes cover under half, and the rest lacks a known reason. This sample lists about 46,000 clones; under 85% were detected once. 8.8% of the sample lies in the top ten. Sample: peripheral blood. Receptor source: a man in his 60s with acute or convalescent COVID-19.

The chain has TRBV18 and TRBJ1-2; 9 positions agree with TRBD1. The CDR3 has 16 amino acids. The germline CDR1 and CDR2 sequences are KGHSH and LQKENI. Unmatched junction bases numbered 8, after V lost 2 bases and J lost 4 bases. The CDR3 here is CASSPGTGNKVYGYTF. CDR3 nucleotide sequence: TGTGCCAGCTCACCAGGGACAGGGAACAAGGTCTATGGCTACACCTTC.

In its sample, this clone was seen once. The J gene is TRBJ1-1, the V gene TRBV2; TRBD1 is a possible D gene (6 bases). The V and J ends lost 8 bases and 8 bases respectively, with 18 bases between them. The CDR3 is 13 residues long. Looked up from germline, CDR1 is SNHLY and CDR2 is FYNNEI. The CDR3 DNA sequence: TGTGCCAGCCGAGCCTTACCTGGGGGCGAAGCTTTCTTT. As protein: CASRALPGGEAFF.

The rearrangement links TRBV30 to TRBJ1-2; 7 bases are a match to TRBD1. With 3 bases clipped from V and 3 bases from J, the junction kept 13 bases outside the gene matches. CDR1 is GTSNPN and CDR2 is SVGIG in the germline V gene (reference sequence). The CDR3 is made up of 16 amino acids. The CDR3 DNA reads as TGTGCCTGGAGCCATCCCCTCCTTACAGGGGACTATGGCTACACCTTC. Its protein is CAWSHPLLTGDYGYTF.

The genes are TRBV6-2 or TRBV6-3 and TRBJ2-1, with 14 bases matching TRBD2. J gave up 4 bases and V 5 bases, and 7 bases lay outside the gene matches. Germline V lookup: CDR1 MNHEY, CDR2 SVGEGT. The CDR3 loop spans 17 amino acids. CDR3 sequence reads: CASSLGLAGGLYNEQFF. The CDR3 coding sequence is TGTGCCAGCAGTCTTGGACTAGCGGGGGGCCTGTACAATGAGCAGTTCTTC.

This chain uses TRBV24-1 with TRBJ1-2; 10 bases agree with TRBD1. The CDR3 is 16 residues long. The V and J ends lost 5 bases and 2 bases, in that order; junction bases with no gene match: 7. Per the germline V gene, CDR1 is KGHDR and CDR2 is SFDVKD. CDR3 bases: TGTGCCACCAGTGGTGGGACAGGGGAAAGAAACTATGGCTACACCTTC. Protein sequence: CATSGGTGERNYGYTF.

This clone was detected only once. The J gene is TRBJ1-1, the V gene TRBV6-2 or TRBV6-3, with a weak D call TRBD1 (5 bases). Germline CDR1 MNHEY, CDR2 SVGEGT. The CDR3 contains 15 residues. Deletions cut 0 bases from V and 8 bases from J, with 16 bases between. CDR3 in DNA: TGTGCCAGCAGTTACTCGAATCTTTTACAGGCGGAAGCTTTCTTT. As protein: CASSYSNLLQAEAFF.

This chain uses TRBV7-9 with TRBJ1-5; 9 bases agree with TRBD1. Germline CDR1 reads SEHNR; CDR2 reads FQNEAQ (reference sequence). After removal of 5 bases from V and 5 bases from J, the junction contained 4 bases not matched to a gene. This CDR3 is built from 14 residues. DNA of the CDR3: TGTGCCAGCAGCCTGACAGGGGGACATCAGCCCCAGCATTTT. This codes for CASSLTGGHQPQHF.

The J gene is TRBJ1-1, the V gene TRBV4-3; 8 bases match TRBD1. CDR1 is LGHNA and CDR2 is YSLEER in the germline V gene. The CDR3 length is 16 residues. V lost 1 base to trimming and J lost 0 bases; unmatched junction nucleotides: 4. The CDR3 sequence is CASSQVGDRMNTEAFF. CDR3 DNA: TGCGCCAGCAGCCAAGTGGGGGACAGGATGAACACTGAAGCTTTCTTT.

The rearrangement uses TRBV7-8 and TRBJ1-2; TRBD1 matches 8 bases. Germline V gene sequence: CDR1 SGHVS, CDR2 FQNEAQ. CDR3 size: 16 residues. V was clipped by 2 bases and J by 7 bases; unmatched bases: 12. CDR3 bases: TGTGCCAGCAGCTTATCCCCAGGGGGCGGGGAGGCTGGCTACACCTTC. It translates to CASSLSPGGGEAGYTF. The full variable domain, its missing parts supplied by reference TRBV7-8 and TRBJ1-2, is GAGVSQSPRYKVAKRGQDVALRCDPISGHVSLFWYQQALGQGPEFLTYFQNEAQLDKSGLPSDRFFAERPEGSVSTLKIQRTQQEDSAVYLCASSLSPGGGEAGYTFGSGTRLTVV.

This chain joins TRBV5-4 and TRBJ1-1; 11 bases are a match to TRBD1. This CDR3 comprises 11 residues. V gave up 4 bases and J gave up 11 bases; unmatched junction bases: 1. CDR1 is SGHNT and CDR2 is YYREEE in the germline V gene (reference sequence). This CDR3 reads CASSRDRGAFF. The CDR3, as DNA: TGTGCCAGCAGCCGGGACAGGGGGGCTTTCTTT. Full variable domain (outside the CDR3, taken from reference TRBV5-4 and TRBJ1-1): ETGVTQSPTHLIKTRGQQVTLRCSSQSGHNTVSWYQQALGQGPQFIFQYYREEENGRGNFPPRFSGLQFPNYSSELNVNALELDDSALYLCASSRDRGAFFGQGTRLTVV.

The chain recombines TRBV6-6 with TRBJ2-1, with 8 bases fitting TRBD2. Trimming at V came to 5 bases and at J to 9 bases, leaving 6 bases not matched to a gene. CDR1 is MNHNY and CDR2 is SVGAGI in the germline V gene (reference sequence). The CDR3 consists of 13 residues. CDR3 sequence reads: CASSRSGGGEQFF. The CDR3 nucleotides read TGTGCCAGCAGTCGATCCGGGGGGGGTGAGCAGTTCTTC.

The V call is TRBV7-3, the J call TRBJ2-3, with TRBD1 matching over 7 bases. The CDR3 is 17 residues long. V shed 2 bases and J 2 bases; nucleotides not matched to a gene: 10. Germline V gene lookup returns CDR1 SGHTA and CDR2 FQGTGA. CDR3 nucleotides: TGTGCCAGCAGCTTAGAGGGAAGGGGGCCACTCACAGATACGCAGTATTTT. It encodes CASSLEGRGPLTDTQYF. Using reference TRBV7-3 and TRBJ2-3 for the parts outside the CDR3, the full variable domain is GAGVSQTPSNKVTEKGKYVELRCDPISGHTALYWYRQSLGQGPEFLIYFQGTGAADDSGLPNDRFFAVRPEGSVSTLKIQRTERGDSAVYLCASSLEGRGPLTDTQYFGPGTRLTVL.

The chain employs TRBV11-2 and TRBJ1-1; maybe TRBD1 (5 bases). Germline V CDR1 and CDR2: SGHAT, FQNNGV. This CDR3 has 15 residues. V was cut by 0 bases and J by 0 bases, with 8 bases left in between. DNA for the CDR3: TGTGCCAGCAGCTTAGATTCAGGGATGAACACTGAAGCTTTCTTT. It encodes CASSLDSGMNTEAFF.

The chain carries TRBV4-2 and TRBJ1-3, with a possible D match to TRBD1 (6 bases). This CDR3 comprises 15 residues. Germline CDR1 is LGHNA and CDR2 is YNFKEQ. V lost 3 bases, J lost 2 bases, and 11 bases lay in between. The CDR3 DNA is TGTGCCAGCAGCCAGGTACAGGGAACTGGAAACACCATATATTTT. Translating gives CASSQVQGTGNTIYF.

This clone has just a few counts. The chain's CDR3 is CASSDSGTGEENIQYF. The CDR3, as DNA: TGCGCCAGCAGTGATTCCGGGACAGGGGAGGAAAACATTCAGTACTTC. The chain carries TRBV10-1 and TRBJ2-4, with 10 positions matching TRBD1. Losses at the gene ends were 3 bases for V and 5 bases for J; bases not matched to a gene: 7. The V gene's germline CDR1 is WNHNN and CDR2 SYGVQD (reference sequence). This CDR3 spans 16 amino acids.

The CDR3 loop is CASSGTGVLTDTQYF. The DNA for the CDR3 is TGTGCCAGCAGCGGTACAGGGGTCCTCACAGATACGCAGTATTTT. The chain is built from TRBV9 and TRBJ2-3; 7 nucleotides match TRBD1. The trim removed 3 bases at V and 2 bases at J, leaving 6 bases unmatched. Germline V CDR1 and CDR2: SGDLS, YYNGEE. There are 15 residues in the CDR3.

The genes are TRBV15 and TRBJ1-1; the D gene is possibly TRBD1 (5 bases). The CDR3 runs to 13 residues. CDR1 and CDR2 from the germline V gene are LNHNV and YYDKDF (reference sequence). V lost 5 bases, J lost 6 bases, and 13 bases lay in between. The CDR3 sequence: CATSSRRGAEAFF. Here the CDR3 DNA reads TGTGCCACCAGCTCCCGGCGGGGGGCTGAAGCTTTCTTT.

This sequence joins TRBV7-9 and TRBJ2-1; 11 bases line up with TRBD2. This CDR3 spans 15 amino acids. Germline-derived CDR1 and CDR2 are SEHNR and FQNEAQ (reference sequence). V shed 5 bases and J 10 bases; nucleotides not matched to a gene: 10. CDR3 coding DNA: TGTGCCAGCAGCAGCCCTAGCGGGGGGCCCCGGGAGCAGTTCTTC. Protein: CASSSPSGGPREQFF.